The 7 T cell receptor beta chains reported below all come from one sample, sequenced in a study of cytomegalovirus exposure and HLA in healthy donors. The primer mix had 60 Vbeta and 13 Jbeta primers. Assay used: immunoSEQ multiplex PCR; TCRdb lists only in-frame clones, some missing. The data hold 150,000 or so clones, with roughly 10% observed a single time. The sample taken for sequencing was PBMCs. These TCRs come from a man in his forties or fifties in good health and CMV-seronegative.

This clone came up a few times. The chain uses TRBV30 and TRBJ1-6, with 7 positions matching TRBD1. The germline CDR1 and CDR2 sequences are GTSNPN and SVGIG (reference sequence). The CDR3 consists of 13 residues. V shed 1 base and J 14 bases; nucleotides not matched to a gene: 8. This CDR3 is CAWSAQGGMTLHF. In DNA form, the CDR3 reads TGTGCCTGGAGTGCCCAGGGGGGAATGACCCTCCACTTT.

As concerns this clone: Other DNA variants within this sample encode the same CDR3. V usage is TRBV29-1 and J usage is TRBJ2-1, with 8 bases fitting TRBD1. Trimming took 7 bases from V and 7 from J; bases not matched to a gene: 18. Germline values: CDR1 SQVTM, CDR2 ANQGSEA. The CDR3 runs 16 residues. CDR3 region: CSAPPLTGAFGNEQFF. The CDR3 DNA reads TGCAGCGCTCCCCCATTGACAGGGGCTTTCGGAAATGAGCAGTTCTTC.

This chain uses TRBV19 with TRBJ1-2, with 7 bases that match TRBD1. CDR3 length equals 12 residues. V trimming: 11 bases; J trimming: 7 bases; junction bases outside the gene matches: 10. Germline CDR1 reads LNHDA; CDR2 reads SQIVND (reference sequence). CDR3 sequence: CAGPTTGVGYTF. As DNA, the CDR3 is TGTGCCGGGCCTACAACAGGGGTTGGCTACACCTTC.

This clone has a handful of counts. This chain links TRBV29-1 with TRBJ1-1; D is undetermined. There are 13 residues in the CDR3. Germline-derived CDR1 and CDR2 are SQVTM and ANQGSEA. Trimming took 4 bases from V and 4 from J, leaving 13 bases between them. Here the CDR3 reads CSVGWAAGTEAFF. The CDR3 DNA sequence: TGCAGCGTTGGGTGGGCGGCGGGCACTGAAGCTTTCTTT. The full variable domain, rest sourced from reference TRBV29-1 and TRBJ1-1, is SAVISQKPSRDICQRGTSLTIQCQVDSQVTMMFWYRQQPGQSLTLIATANQGSEATYESGFVIDKFPISRPNLTFSTLTVSNMSPEDSSIYLCSVGWAAGTEAFFGQGTRLTVV.

This clone was counted a few times. V gene TRBV29-1 combines with J gene TRBJ2-1; 8 bases match TRBD2. Trimming removed 6 bases from V and 1 base from J; junction bases left unmatched: 8. In germline, CDR1 is SQVTM, CDR2 ANQGSEA. CDR3 size: 15 residues. The DNA for the CDR3 is TGCAGCGTAACACTAGCGGACCTTTCCTACAATGAGCAGTTCTTC. Translated, it gives CSVTLADLSYNEQFF.

This clone was seen a handful of times. The rearrangement uses TRBV28 and TRBJ1-5; D is possibly TRBD1 (6 bases). This CDR3 spans 17 amino acids. Trimming took off 7 bases at V and 9 bases at J, with 28 bases between the two ends. CDR1 and CDR2 from the germline V gene are MDHEN and SYDVKM. The CDR3 loop reads CASIQTGLPSNQRPQHF. The CDR3 nucleotides read TGTGCCAGCATCCAAACAGGGCTCCCCAGCAATCAACGGCCCCAGCATTTT.

This clone occurred a few times. This sequence joins TRBV10-1 and TRBJ2-1, with TRBD2 matching 7 bases. Germline lookup yields CDR1 WNHNN and CDR2 SYGVQD (reference sequence). Trimming at V came to 0 bases and at J to 6 bases, leaving 2 bases not matched to a gene. The CDR3 runs 14 residues. The CDR3 sequence is CASSESSGANEQFF. CDR3 nucleotides: TGCGCCAGCAGTGAGTCCAGCGGGGCCAATGAGCAGTTCTTC.